Shown below are 18 T cell receptor beta chains from a single sample sequenced in a study of blood T cells in healthy people across ages (dated by TCRdb to between 2014 and 2017). Library construction relied on 5' RACE. This sample was sequenced with an Illumina HiSeq 2500. The second PCR ran for roughly 7 to 12 cycles and used a J-beta primer mix along with a sample-barcoded 5' primer. TCRdb reanalyzed the raw reads on its own, using fastp at Q25 for trimming and MiXCR for clone calling, and kept in-frame beta chains. Merged by CDR3 protein, the rows form single entries marked with the most common genes and DNA. The sample records some 1 million distinct CDR3 sequences, under 45% of which are singletons. Clones ranked in the top ten supply over 15% of the sample. The source material was blood. The source of these receptors is a woman aged 55 to 70 in good health.

With respect to this clonotype: A read error may be the cause here, since a much bigger clone is one base away. The chain joins TRBV27 to TRBJ1-4, with D possibly TRBD1 on 6 matching bases. Germline-derived CDR1 and CDR2 are MNHEY and SMNVEV (reference sequence). V was clipped by 5 bases and J by 8 bases, with 15 bases between them. This CDR3 contains 14 residues. The CDR3 nucleotides read TGTGCCAGCAGTGTGGGGGCAGGAGGCGAAAAACTGTTTTTT. Protein: CASSVGAGGEKLFF.

The chain combines TRBV20-1 with TRBJ2-7; tentatively, D is TRBD1 or TRBD2 (5 bases each). Deletions cut 5 bases from V and 5 bases from J, with 10 bases between. CDR3 length: 11 amino acids. The germline gives CDR1 DFQATT, CDR2 SNEGSKA (reference sequence). This CDR3 is CSAEGRDEQYF. In nucleotides, the CDR3 is TGCAGTGCTGAGGGCAGGGACGAGCAGTACTTC.

J is TRBJ2-1 and V is TRBV19; TRBD1 matches at 9 bases. CDR1 is LNHDA, CDR2 SQIVND, per germline (reference sequence). J was trimmed by 3 bases and V by 4 bases; bases with no gene match: 4. The CDR3 loop spans 15 amino acids. The DNA of the CDR3 is TGTGCCAGTAGTACCCCGGGACAGGGCTACAATGAGCAGTTCTTC. It yields the protein CASSTPGQGYNEQFF.

This clonotype appeared a few times. The chain links TRBV6-5 to TRBJ2-7, with D perhaps given as TRBD1 or TRBD2 (5 bases each). Germline V gives CDR1 MNHEY, CDR2 SVGAGI. The CDR3 covers 14 residues. Trimming took 2 bases from V and 4 from J, leaving 12 bases between them. In nucleotides, the CDR3 is TGTGCCAGCAGTTACCGGGACGGCCCTTACGAGCAGTACTTC. It is translated as CASSYRDGPYEQYF.

This clonotype was seen more than once but under ten times. The V gene is TRBV12-3 or TRBV12-4, the J gene TRBJ2-7, with D tentatively TRBD2 (6 bases). CDR3 length: 14 amino acids. Between the trimmed V and J ends, which lost 7 bases and 3 bases, there was a span of 16 bases. CDR3 protein: CASTLGGAFYEQYF. CDR3 nucleotide sequence: TGTGCCAGCACCTTAGGCGGGGCCTTCTACGAGCAGTACTTC.

This clonotype occurred a few times. This chain joins TRBV12-3 or TRBV12-4 and TRBJ1-1; 7 positions match TRBD1. Trimming at V came to 6 bases and at J to 5 bases, leaving 15 bases not matched to a gene. This CDR3 has 16 residues. CDR3 in amino acids: CASSSPWGQWKTEAFF. The CDR3 nucleotides are TGTGCCAGCAGCTCACCGTGGGGACAGTGGAAAACTGAAGCTTTCTTT.

V gene TRBV28 combines with J gene TRBJ2-7; 9 positions agree with TRBD1. Germline trimming cut 6 bases from V and 7 bases from J; bases unmatched to any gene: 10. Germline V gene lookup returns CDR1 MDHEN and CDR2 SYDVKM. The CDR3 extends over 14 amino acids. The CDR3: CASRNHGQGREQYF. For the CDR3, the DNA is TGTGCCAGCAGAAACCACGGACAGGGGAGGGAGCAGTACTTC.

This clonotype came up a few times. The chain links TRBV9 to TRBJ1-2, with D uncertain. V was shortened by 1 base and J by 8 bases, with 18 bases between the two germline ends. From germline, CDR1 is SGDLS and CDR2 YYNGEE. There are 15 residues in the CDR3. CDR3 sequence (DNA): TGTGCCAGCAGCGTAAATCCTTCCCTGGCGGAGGGCTACACCTTC. It yields the protein CASSVNPSLAEGYTF. The full variable domain, in which reference TRBV9 and TRBJ1-2 provide the parts outside the CDR3, is DSGVTQTPKHLITATGQRVTLRCSPRSGDLSVYWYQQSLDQGLQFLIQYYNGEERAKGNILERFSAQQFPDLHSELNLSSLELGDSALYFCASSVNPSLAEGYTFGSGTRLTVV.

This clonotype was seen only once. The chain joins TRBV12-3 or TRBV12-4 to TRBJ1-2; D is possibly TRBD1 (5 bases). Trimming shortened V by 5 bases and J by 8 bases, and 18 bases separated the two germline ends. This CDR3 is 14 amino acids long. CDR3 sequence: CASSPDRDRAGYTF. Written as DNA, the CDR3 is TGTGCCAGCAGTCCCGACCGGGACCGAGCAGGCTACACCTTC.

This clonotype was observed once. This chain uses TRBV20-1 with TRBJ2-3, with 7 nucleotides matching TRBD1. This CDR3 is built from 12 residues. The germline CDR1 and CDR2 sequences are DFQATT and SNEGSKA (reference sequence). Trimming cost V 5 bases and J 5 bases; bases outside gene matches: 4. Here the CDR3 reads CSAVQGVDTQYF. In DNA, the CDR3 is TGCAGTGCTGTTCAGGGGGTAGATACGCAGTATTTT.

This chain joins TRBV27 and TRBJ2-4; weak D call: TRBD2 (5 bases). From germline, CDR1 is MNHEY and CDR2 SMNVEV (reference sequence). The CDR3 is 12 amino acids. Trimming removed 5 bases from V and 13 bases from J, with 15 bases in between. CDR3 coding DNA: TGTGCCAGCAGTCCCGGGTTATGGGAGCAGTACTTC. This codes for CASSPGLWEQYF.

The V gene is TRBV9, the J gene TRBJ2-1; TRBD2 agrees at 7 bases. The CDR3 is 12 residues long. Per germline, CDR1 SGDLS and CDR2 YYNGEE. V gave up 3 bases and J gave up 10 bases; unmatched junction bases: 4. CDR3 sequence: CASSGSGKEQFF. CDR3 DNA sequence: TGTGCCAGCAGCGGCAGCGGGAAGGAGCAGTTCTTC.

The table lists this clonotype with a few counts. The rearrangement uses TRBV29-1 and TRBJ2-1, with a weak D call TRBD1 (5 bases). There are 11 residues in the CDR3. The germline CDR1 and CDR2 sequences are SQVTM and ANQGSEA. Trimming pared 3 bases from V and 14 bases from J, leaving 14 bases between. For the CDR3, the DNA is TGCAGCGTTGAGAAAGACAGTGTTGAGTTCTTC. Translation gives CSVEKDSVEFF.

In DNA form, the CDR3 reads TGTGCCAGCAGCTTAGGGGGACAAGGAACTTCTAACTATGGCTACACCTTC. This sequence encodes CASSLGGQGTSNYGYTF. The chain uses TRBV7-8 and TRBJ1-2, with D possibly being TRBD1 (6 bases). The germline CDR1 and CDR2 sequences are SGHVS and FQNEAQ. The V and J ends lost 1 base and 0 bases respectively, with 15 bases between them. This CDR3 is built from 17 residues. Together with reference TRBV7-8 and TRBJ1-2, the CDR3 gives the full variable domain: GAGVSQSPRYKVAKRGQDVALRCDPISGHVSLFWYQQALGQGPEFLTYFQNEAQLDKSGLPSDRFFAERPEGSVSTLKIQRTQQEDSAVYLCASSLGGQGTSNYGYTFGSGTRLTVV.

The chain recombines TRBV27 with TRBJ1-2; no clear D. V was clipped by 5 bases and J by 8 bases, with 15 bases between them. Germline lookup yields CDR1 MNHEY and CDR2 SMNVEV (reference sequence). This CDR3 spans 13 amino acids. The DNA of the CDR3 is TGTGCCAGCAGTGTAGAGGCGGGTTACGGCTACACCTTC. This sequence encodes CASSVEAGYGYTF.

The count of this clonotype is one. J is TRBJ2-7 and V is TRBV2; D gene uncertain. V was trimmed by 6 bases and J by 2 bases, leaving 23 bases between them. Germline CDR1 reads SNHLY; CDR2 reads FYNNEI. This CDR3 region has 17 residues. For the CDR3, the DNA is TGTGCCAGCAGCTTAGTAGGGCACTCTGTTGGGGCCTACGAGCAGTACTTC. Its translation is CASSLVGHSVGAYEQYF.

The J gene is TRBJ1-2, the V gene TRBV15; D possibly corresponds to TRBD1 (6 bases). Trimming left V 7 bases short and J 2 bases short, with 11 bases between. CDR3 length equals 13 residues. CDR1 and CDR2 from the germline V gene are LNHNV and YYDKDF (reference sequence). This chain's CDR3 is CATTRGGNYGYTF. The CDR3 DNA is TGTGCCACCACGAGAGGGGGGAACTATGGCTACACCTTC.

The sample holds many counts of this clonotype. One junction end does not reproduce the germline sequence, and a read error may be involved. The chain recombines TRBV5-1 with TRBJ2-1; D is perhaps TRBD2 (5 bases). Germline V gene sequence: CDR1 SGHRS, CDR2 YFSETQ. The CDR3 loop spans 14 amino acids. As DNA, the CDR3 is TGTGCCAGCAGCTTAAGCGGCTCCTACAATGAGCAGTTCTTC. This sequence encodes CASSLSGSYNEQFF.